The clone carrying this TCR beta chain was detected only a few times. Its antigen is unidentified. The sample originates from a study of blood T cells in healthy people across ages. Regarding the study as a whole: The study found more naive CD4+ cells and higher diversity in long-lived than aged donors.

Then a second PCR, running about 7 to 11 cycles, was carried out with a sample-barcoded 5' primer and a J-beta primer mix. A 12-random-nucleotide template-switch adaptor tagged each cDNA molecule. MiXCR, run by TCRdb on the 5' RACE reads, gives a single entry per CDR3 protein. Altogether about 560,000 distinct CDR3 sequences are present, roughly a quarter being singletons, with the ten largest covering 3% to 4%. CDR1 and CDR2 from the germline V gene are DFQATT and SNEGSKA (reference sequence). Deletions cut 3 bases from V and 2 bases from J, with 7 bases between. This CDR3 contains 12 residues. In addition, the sample was reused for a study of T cells of mothers and their children. That paper states: For related and unrelated pairs alike, thymic selection shapes TCR recombination output similarly.

This sequence joins TRBV20-1 and TRBJ2-5; D call uncertain. The sample consisted of blood. This receptor was taken from a boy aged 2 to 9 in good health. The CDR3 here is CSASLGQETQYF. The CDR3 nucleotides read TGCAGTGCTAGCTTAGGACAAGAGACCCAGTACTTC.